A few counts support the clone carrying this T cell receptor (beta chain). Its specificity is unknown. This record belongs to a study of CD8 T cells in ankylosing spondylitis. Broader study findings: Clones linked to disease were reported to show significant enrichment in matched ankylosing spondylitis synovial fluid. Seemingly characteristic of ankylosing spondylitis blood was a TCR beta motif consisting of eight highly homologous variants.

Quantitative 5'-RACE was performed with molecular barcodes, and it yielded the TCR beta libraries. TCRdb used MiXCR to reprocess the 5' RACE reads, holding one entry per CDR3 protein. The repertoire includes under 200,000 distinct CDR3 sequences, 11% of them detected once, and almost 30% sits in the top ten. Sample: blood, either unsorted or a sorted T cell fraction (not recorded which). This clonotype was sampled from a male donor with ankylosing spondylitis or in good health (not recorded which).

CDR3 sequence: CASTEQGDMYYEQYF. For the CDR3, the DNA is TGTGCCAGCACCGAACAGGGGGATATGTACTACGAGCAGTACTTC. This chain joins TRBV7-8 and TRBJ2-7; 8 bases are shared with TRBD1. This CDR3 spans 15 amino acids. The J segment lost 3 bases and the V segment lost 7 bases, leaving 11 bases of the junction unmatched. Germline V CDR1 and CDR2: SGHVS, FQNEAQ. Variable domain in full (rest from reference TRBV7-8 and TRBJ2-7): GAGVSQSPRYKVAKRGQDVALRCDPISGHVSLFWYQQALGQGPEFLTYFQNEAQLDKSGLPSDRFFAERPEGSVSTLKIQRTQQEDSAVYLCASTEQGDMYYEQYFGPGTRLTVT.